What follows describes a single TCR beta chain. The data belong to a study of blood T cell repertoires in COVID-19. Study background: The samples span acute and convalescent COVID-19 from the United States, Italy and Spain. Sample material is recorded as cDNA or gDNA derived from T cells, B-cell-depleted T cells, or PBMCs.

The authors' processing: The authors estimated nucleated cell counts from reference gene primer amplification. The assay was immunoSEQ multiplex PCR, and TCRdb's table has in-frame clones only and misses some. Clone size and V and J calls were adopted from that table, with D and trimming inferred from the DNA. Of 150,000 to 200,000 clones listed, about 81% are singletons. Germline V gene data show CDR1 as MNHNS and CDR2 as SASEGT. The ends lost 2 bases at V and 2 bases at J; junction bases unmatched: 17. This CDR3 has 19 amino acids. The sample comprised peripheral blood. The rearrangement uses TRBV6-1 and TRBJ2-7, with 8 bases that match TRBD1. This receptor was taken from a woman between 65 and 79 years old with acute or convalescent COVID-19. CDR3 residues: CASSEIVGLGTGGAYEQYF. CDR3 coding DNA: TGTGCCAGCAGTGAAATAGTGGGATTGGGGACAGGTGGAGCCTACGAGCAGTACTTC.